This T cell receptor beta chain was documented in a study of beta chain features in type 1 diabetes. Study-wide results and caveats: Patients with Type 1 diabetes showed moderately but significantly shorter TCRB CDR3s in all four CD4+ subsets.

A few counts support this clone. Its specificity is not known. Expressed TCRB transcripts were sequenced after all isolated RNA was converted to cDNA. This table comes from immunoSEQ multiplex PCR, and its TCRdb copy is limited to in-frame clones, with some not included. Of over 100,000 clones listed, about a sixth are singletons. The sequence came from a young man with type 1 diabetes. The material sequenced was central memory CD4+ T cells from blood.

This chain's CDR3 is CASSFQRISSTGELFF. DNA of the CDR3: TGTGCCAGCAGCTTTCAGCGGATCTCATCCACCGGGGAGCTGTTTTTT. The genes are TRBV7-9 and TRBJ2-2; D may be TRBD2 (5 bases). Trimming cost V 3 bases and J 4 bases, with 15 bases left between them. This CDR3 has 16 amino acids. Looked up from germline, CDR1 is SEHNR and CDR2 is FQNEAQ (reference sequence).